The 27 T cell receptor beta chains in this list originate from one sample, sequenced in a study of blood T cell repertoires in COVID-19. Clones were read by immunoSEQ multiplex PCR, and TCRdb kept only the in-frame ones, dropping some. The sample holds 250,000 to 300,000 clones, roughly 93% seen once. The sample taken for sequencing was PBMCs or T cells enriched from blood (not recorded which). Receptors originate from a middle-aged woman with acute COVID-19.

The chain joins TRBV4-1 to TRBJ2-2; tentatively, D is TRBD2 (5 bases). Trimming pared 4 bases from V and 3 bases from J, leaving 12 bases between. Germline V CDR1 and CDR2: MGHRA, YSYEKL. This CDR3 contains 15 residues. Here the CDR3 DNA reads TGCGCCAGCAGCCGGACGGAGGTGGACACCGGGGAGCTGTTTTTT. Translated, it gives CASSRTEVDTGELFF.

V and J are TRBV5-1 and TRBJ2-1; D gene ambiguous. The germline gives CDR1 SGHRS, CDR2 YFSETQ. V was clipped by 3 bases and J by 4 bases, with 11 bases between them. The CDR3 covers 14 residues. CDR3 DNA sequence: TGCGCCAGCAGCTCACAGTGGCGATACAATGAGCAGTTCTTC. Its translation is CASSSQWRYNEQFF.

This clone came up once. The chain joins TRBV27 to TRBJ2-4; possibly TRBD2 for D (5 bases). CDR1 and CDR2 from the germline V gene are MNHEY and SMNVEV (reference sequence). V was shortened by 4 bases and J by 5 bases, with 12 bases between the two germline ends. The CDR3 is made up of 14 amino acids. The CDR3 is CASSYTGSENIQYF. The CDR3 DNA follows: TGTGCCAGCAGTTACACTGGGAGCGAAAACATTCAGTACTTC.

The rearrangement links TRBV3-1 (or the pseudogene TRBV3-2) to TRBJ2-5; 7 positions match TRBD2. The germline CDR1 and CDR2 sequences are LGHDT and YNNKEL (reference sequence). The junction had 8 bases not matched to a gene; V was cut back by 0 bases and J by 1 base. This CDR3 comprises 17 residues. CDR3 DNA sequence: TGTGCCAGCAGCCAAGATCGAGGCCTAGCGGCCCAAGAGACCCAGTACTTC. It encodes CASSQDRGLAAQETQYF.

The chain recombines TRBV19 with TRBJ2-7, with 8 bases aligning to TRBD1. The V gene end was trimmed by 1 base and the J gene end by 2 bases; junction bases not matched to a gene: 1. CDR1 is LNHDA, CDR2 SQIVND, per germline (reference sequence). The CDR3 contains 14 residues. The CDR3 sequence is CASSIAQGAYEQYF. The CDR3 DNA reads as TGTGCCAGTAGTATAGCACAGGGGGCCTACGAGCAGTACTTC.

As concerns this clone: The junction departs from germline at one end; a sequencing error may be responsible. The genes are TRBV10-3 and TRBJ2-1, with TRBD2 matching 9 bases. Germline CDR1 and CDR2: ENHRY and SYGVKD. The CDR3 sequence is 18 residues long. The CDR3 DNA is TGTGCCATCTGTGAGGCGGGTGTAGGGGGCGGGGGGGGAAATGAGCAGTTCTTC. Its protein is CAICEAGVGGGGGNEQFF.

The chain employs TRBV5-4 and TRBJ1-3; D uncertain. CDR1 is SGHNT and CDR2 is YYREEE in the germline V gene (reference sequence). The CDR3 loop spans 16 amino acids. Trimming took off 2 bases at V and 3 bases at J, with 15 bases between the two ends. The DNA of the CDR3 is TGTGCCAGCAGCTTCCAGACCCAAGGAGGTGGAAACACCATATATTTT. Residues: CASSFQTQGGGNTIYF.

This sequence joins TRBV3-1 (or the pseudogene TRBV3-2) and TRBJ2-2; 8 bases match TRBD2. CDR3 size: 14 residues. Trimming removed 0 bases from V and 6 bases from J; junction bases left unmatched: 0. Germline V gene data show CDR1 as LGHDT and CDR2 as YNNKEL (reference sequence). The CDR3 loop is CASSQEAGAGELFF. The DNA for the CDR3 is TGTGCCAGCAGCCAAGAAGCGGGGGCCGGGGAGCTGTTTTTT.

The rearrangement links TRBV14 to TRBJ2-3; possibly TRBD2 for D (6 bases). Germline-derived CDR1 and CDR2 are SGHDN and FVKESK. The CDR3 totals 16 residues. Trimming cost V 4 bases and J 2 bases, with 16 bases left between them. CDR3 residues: CASSRMAGLYTDTQYF. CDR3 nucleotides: TGTGCCAGCAGCCGGATGGCGGGGCTATACACAGATACGCAGTATTTT.

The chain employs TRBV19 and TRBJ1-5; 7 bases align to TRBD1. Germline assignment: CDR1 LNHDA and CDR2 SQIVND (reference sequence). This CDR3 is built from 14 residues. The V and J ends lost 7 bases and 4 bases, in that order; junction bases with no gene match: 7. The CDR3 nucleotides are TGTGCCAGTACCGAGACAGGGCGTAATCAGCCCCAGCATTTT. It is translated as CASTETGRNQPQHF.

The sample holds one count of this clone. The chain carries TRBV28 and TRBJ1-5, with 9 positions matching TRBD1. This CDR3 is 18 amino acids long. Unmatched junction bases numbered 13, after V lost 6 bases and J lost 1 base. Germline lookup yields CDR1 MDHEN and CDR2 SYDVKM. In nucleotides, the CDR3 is TGTGCCAGCAGCCAACCGGGGACAGGGATAGGAAGCAATCAGCCCCAGCATTTT. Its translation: CASSQPGTGIGSNQPQHF.

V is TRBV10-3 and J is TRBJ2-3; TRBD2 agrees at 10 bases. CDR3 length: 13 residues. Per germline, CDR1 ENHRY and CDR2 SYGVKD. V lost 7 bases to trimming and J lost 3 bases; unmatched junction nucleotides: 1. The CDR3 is CAITSGGTDTQYF. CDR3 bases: TGTGCCATCACTAGCGGGGGTACAGATACGCAGTATTTT.

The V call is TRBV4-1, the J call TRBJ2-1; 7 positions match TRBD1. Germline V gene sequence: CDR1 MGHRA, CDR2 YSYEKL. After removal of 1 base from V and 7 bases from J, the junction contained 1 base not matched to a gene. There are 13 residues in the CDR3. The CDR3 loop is CASSQVTGNEQFF. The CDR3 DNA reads TGCGCCAGCAGCCAAGTGACAGGGAATGAGCAGTTCTTC.

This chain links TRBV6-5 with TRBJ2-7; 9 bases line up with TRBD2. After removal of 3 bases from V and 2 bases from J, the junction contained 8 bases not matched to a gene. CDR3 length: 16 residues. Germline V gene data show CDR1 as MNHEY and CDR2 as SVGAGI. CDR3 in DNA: TGTGCCAGCAGTTATTCAAGACTAGCGGAGACCTACGAGCAGTACTTC. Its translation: CASSYSRLAETYEQYF.

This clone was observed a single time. The CDR3 sequence is CSVAPRNEQFF. The CDR3 DNA reads TGCAGCGTTGCCCCCAGGAATGAGCAGTTCTTC. J is TRBJ2-1 and V is TRBV29-1; no clear D. This CDR3 is built from 11 residues. V lost 4 bases and J lost 7, with 8 bases in between. Germline V lookup: CDR1 SQVTM, CDR2 ANQGSEA.

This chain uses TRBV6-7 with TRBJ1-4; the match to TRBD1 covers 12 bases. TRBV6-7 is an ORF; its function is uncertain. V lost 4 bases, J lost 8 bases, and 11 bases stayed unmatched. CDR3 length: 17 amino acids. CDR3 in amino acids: CASSCRDRGRVQEKLFF. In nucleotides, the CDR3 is TGTGCCAGCAGTTGCCGGGACAGGGGGCGAGTCCAGGAAAAACTGTTTTTT.

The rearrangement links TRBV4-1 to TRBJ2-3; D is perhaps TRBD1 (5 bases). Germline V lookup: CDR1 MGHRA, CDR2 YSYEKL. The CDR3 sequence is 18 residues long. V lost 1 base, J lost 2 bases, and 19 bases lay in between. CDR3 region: CASSQGRGRARPTDTQYF. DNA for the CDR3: TGCGCCAGCAGCCAAGGAAGGGGCAGAGCGAGGCCCACAGATACGCAGTATTTT.

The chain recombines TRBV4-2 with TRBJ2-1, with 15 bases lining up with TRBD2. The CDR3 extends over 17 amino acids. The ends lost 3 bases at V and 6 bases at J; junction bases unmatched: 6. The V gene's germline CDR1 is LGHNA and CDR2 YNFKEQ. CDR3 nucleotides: TGTGCCAGCAGCCAGCGGACTAGCGGGGGGGCTGGCAATGAGCAGTTCTTC. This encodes CASSQRTSGGAGNEQFF.

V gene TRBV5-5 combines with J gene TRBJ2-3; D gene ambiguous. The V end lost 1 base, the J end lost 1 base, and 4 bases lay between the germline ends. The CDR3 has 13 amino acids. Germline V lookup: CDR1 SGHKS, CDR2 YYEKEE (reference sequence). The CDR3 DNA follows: TGTGCCAGCAGCTTGCCGGGCACAGATACGCAGTATTTT. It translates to CASSLPGTDTQYF.

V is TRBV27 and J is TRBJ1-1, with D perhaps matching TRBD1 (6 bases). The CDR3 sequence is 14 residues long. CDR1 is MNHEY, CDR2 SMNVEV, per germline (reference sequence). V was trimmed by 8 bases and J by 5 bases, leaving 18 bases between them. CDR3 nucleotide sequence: TGTGCCAGCGCCTCGAGGGGGTCAAATACTGAAGCTTTCTTT. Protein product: CASASRGSNTEAFF.

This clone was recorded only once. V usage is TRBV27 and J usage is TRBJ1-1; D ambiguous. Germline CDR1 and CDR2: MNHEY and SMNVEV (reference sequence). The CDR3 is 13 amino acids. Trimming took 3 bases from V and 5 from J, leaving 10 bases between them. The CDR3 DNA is TGTGCCAGCAGTTTTAGTTACGGGACTGAAGCTTTCTTT. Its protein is CASSFSYGTEAFF.

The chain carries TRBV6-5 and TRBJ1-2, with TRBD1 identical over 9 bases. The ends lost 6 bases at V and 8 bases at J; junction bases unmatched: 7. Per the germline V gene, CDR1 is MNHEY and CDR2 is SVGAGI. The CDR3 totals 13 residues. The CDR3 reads CASRTGTGRGYTF. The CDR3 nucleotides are TGTGCCAGCAGGACCGGGACAGGGCGAGGCTACACCTTC.

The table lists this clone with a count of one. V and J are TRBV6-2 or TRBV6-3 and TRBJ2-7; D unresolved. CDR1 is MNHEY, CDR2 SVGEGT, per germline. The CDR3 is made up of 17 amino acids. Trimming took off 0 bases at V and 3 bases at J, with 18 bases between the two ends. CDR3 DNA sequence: TGTGCCAGCAGTTACTCGACTCCCACCAGACTCCACTACGAGCAGTACTTC. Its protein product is CASSYSTPTRLHYEQYF.

The CDR3, as DNA: TGTGCCACCAGCAGGGCAACAGGGGGCAGTGAGACCCAGTACTTC. Translated, it gives CATSRATGGSETQYF. The chain employs TRBV15 and TRBJ2-5, with 9 bases identical to TRBD1. With 3 bases clipped from V and 5 bases from J, the junction kept 7 bases outside the gene matches. Germline V lookup: CDR1 LNHNV, CDR2 YYDKDF (reference sequence). CDR3 length: 15 amino acids.

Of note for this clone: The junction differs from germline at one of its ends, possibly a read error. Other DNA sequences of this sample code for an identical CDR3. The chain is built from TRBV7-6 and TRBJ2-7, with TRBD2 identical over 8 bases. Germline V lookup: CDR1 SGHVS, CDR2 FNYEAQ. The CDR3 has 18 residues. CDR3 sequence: CASSLAMAGGSVTYEQYF. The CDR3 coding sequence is TGTGCCAGCAGCTTAGCCATGGCGGGGGGCTCAGTCACCTACGAGCAGTATTTC.

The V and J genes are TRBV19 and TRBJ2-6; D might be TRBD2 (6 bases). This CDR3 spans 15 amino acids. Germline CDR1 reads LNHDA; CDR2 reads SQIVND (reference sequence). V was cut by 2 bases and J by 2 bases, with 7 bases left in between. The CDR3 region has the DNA TGTGCCAGTAGTATACGACTAGCTGGGGCCAACGTCCTGACTTTC. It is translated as CASSIRLAGANVLTF.

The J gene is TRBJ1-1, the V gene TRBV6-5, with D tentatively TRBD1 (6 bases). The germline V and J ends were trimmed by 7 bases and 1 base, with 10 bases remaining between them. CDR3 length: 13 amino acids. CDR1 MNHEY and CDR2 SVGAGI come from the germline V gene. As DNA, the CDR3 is TGTGCCAGCACTACGACAGGGAACACTGAAGCTTTCTTT. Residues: CASTTTGNTEAFF.